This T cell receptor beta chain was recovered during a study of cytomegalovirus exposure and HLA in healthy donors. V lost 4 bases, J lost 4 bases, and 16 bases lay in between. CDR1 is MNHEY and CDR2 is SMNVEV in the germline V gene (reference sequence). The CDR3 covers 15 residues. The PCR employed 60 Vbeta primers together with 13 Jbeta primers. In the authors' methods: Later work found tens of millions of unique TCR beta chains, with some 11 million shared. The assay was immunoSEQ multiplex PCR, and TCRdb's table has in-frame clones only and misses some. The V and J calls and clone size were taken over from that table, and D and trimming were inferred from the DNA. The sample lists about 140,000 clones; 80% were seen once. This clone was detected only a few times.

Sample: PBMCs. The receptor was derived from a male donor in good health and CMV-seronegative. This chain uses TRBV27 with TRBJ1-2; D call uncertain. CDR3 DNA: TGTGCCAGCAGTTCCTTAGGGAGTCTAACCTATGGCTACACCTTC. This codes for CASSSLGSLTYGYTF.